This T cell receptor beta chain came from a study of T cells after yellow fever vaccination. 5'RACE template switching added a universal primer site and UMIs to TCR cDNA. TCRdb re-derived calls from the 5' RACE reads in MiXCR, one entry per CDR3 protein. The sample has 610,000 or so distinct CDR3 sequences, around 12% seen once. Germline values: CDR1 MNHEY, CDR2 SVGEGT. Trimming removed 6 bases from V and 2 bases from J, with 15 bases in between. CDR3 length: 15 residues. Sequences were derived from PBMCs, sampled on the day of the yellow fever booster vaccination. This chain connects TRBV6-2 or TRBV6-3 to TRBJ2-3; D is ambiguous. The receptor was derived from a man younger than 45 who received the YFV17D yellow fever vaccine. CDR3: CASSLGDRTTDTQYF. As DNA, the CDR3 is TGTGCCAGCAGCCTTGGGGATCGCACCACAGATACGCAGTATTTT.